These 5 T cell receptor beta chains came from one sample sequenced in a study of early T cells in non-severe SARS-CoV-2 infection. TCRdb called the 5' RACE reads again in MiXCR, with one record for every CDR3 protein. The sample carries about 83,000 distinct CDR3 sequences, under 11% recorded once. Sequencing used whole blood, obtained at baseline. The receptors shown here come from an adult who was a healthcare worker with PCR-confirmed SARS-CoV-2 infection or an uninfected control (not recorded which).

This clonotype was seen a handful of times. The rearrangement links TRBV20-1 to TRBJ1-1; D remains unclear. CDR3 length: 12 residues. CDR1 is DFQATT, CDR2 SNEGSKA, per germline (reference sequence). Trimming left V 5 bases short and J 0 bases short, with 7 bases between. CDR3 region: CSAYTLNTEAFF. CDR3 bases: TGCAGTGCTTACACCTTGAACACTGAAGCTTTCTTT.

This clonotype was seen a few times. The rearrangement uses TRBV5-1 and TRBJ1-1; possibly TRBD1 for D (5 bases). The germline V and J ends were trimmed by 2 bases and 8 bases, with 13 bases remaining between them. Germline V gene lookup returns CDR1 SGHRS and CDR2 YFSETQ. The CDR3 length is 13 residues. The CDR3 spells CASSFTRGVEAFF. CDR3 DNA sequence: TGCGCCAGCAGCTTCACACGGGGGGTGGAAGCTTTCTTT.

This clonotype showed up many times. The chain recombines TRBV27 with TRBJ2-1, with 11 nucleotides matching TRBD2. The CDR3 loop spans 14 amino acids. In germline, CDR1 is MNHEY, CDR2 SMNVEV (reference sequence). The ends lost 8 bases at V and 4 bases at J; junction bases unmatched: 4. CDR3 protein: CASGSGRAYNEQFF. CDR3 in DNA: TGTGCCAGCGGTAGCGGGAGGGCTTACAATGAGCAGTTCTTC.

The V gene is TRBV5-1, the J gene TRBJ2-1; weak D call: TRBD1 (6 bases). V lost 5 bases to trimming and J lost 4 bases, with 10 bases between them. The CDR3 is 13 amino acids. Germline V gene sequence: CDR1 SGHRS, CDR2 YFSETQ. The CDR3 reads CASRGAPYNEQFF. Written as DNA, the CDR3 is TGCGCCAGCAGGGGGGCCCCGTACAATGAGCAGTTCTTC.

This clonotype was observed many times. The rearrangement links TRBV3-1 to TRBJ2-4; 9 bases map to TRBD2. The J segment lost 10 bases and the V segment lost 2 bases, leaving 18 bases of the junction unmatched. The CDR3 sequence is 18 residues long. The germline CDR1 and CDR2 sequences are LGHDT and YNNKEL (reference sequence). The CDR3 sequence: CASSQYSASGTRDSIQYF. CDR3 bases: TGTGCCAGCAGCCAATACTCGGCTAGCGGGACTCGGGACTCGATTCAGTACTTC.